The 27 T cell receptor beta chains below come from one sample, sequenced in a study of OX40 agonist ivuxolimab in advanced cancers. Libraries were prepared by immunoSEQ multiplex PCR; TCRdb keeps only in-frame clonotypes and omits some of them. The sample has approximately 87,000 clones, 90% to 95% seen once. The sample here was CD4+ or CD8+ T cells sorted from blood, taken in a trial of the OX40 agonist ivuxolimab. All receptors derive from an adult with an advanced solid tumor such as melanoma, head and neck, liver or kidney cancer.

The V call is TRBV5-1, the J call TRBJ2-3, with TRBD2 matching over 8 bases. Germline V CDR1 and CDR2: SGHRS, YFSETQ. The CDR3 has 16 residues. Trimming removed 3 bases from V and 1 base from J; junction bases left unmatched: 7. The DNA for the CDR3 is TGCGCCAGCAGCTCGGCGGGGGGCGCAGGCACAGATACGCAGTATTTT. Translating it yields CASSSAGGAGTDTQYF.

This clone was counted once. The V call is TRBV4-3, the J call TRBJ2-7; TRBD2 agrees at 9 bases. CDR3 size: 17 residues. Per germline, CDR1 LGHNA and CDR2 YSLEER. Trimming took 0 bases from V and 2 from J; bases not matched to a gene: 8. The CDR3 coding sequence is TGCGCCAGCAGCCAAGATCGAGCTAGCGGGAATCCCTACGAGCAGTACTTC. Amino acid sequence: CASSQDRASGNPYEQYF.

This chain joins TRBV7-2 and TRBJ2-5; 8 bases fit TRBD2. The CDR3 is 15 residues long. V shed 1 base and J 11 bases; nucleotides not matched to a gene: 12. CDR1 and CDR2 from the germline V gene are SGHTA and FQGNSA. The DNA for the CDR3 is TGTGCCAGCAGCTTAGGGTTAGCGGGATACCCGAAGCAGTACTTC. The encoded protein is CASSLGLAGYPKQYF.

The rearrangement uses TRBV5-8 and TRBJ1-1; D ambiguous. The CDR3 loop spans 18 amino acids. The ends were cut back, 0 bases at V and 2 bases at J, with 20 bases in the middle. Per germline, CDR1 SGHTS and CDR2 YDEGEE. CDR3 region: CASSLGYAQKLFNTEAFF. The DNA of the CDR3 is TGTGCCAGCAGCTTGGGGTATGCACAGAAGTTATTTAACACTGAAGCTTTCTTT.

The CDR3 sequence: CASSFGVEQYF. The DNA of the CDR3 is TGTGCCAGCAGCTTTGGGGTCGAGCAGTACTTC. The genes are TRBV5-6 and TRBJ2-7, with D hard to call. This CDR3 comprises 11 residues. V was cut by 2 bases and J by 6 bases, with 6 bases left in between. Germline V gene lookup returns CDR1 SGHDT and CDR2 YYEEEE.

The chain employs TRBV5-4 and TRBJ2-5; the D gene is possibly TRBD1 (6 bases). CDR1 and CDR2 from the germline V gene are SGHNT and YYREEE (reference sequence). There are 15 residues in the CDR3. Trimming stripped 4 bases from V and 1 base from J, with 14 bases between. As DNA, the CDR3 is TGTGCCAGCAGCCTAGATAGGGGGACCCAAGAGACCCAGTACTTC. As protein: CASSLDRGTQETQYF. Based on the CDR3 plus reference TRBV5-4 and TRBJ2-5, the full variable domain is ETGVTQSPTHLIKTRGQQVTLRCSSQSGHNTVSWYQQALGQGPQFIFQYYREEENGRGNFPPRFSGLQFPNYSSELNVNALELDDSALYLCASSLDRGTQETQYFGPGTRLLVL.

J is TRBJ2-5 and V is TRBV11-2, with D possibly being TRBD1 or TRBD2 (6 bases each). The length of the CDR3 is 15 residues. V gave up 2 bases and J gave up 5 bases, with 15 bases separating them. Germline CDR1 reads SGHAT; CDR2 reads FQNNGV. CDR3 bases: TGTGCCAGCAGCTTATTTAGGGGGGCGCCGGAGACCCAGTACTTC. It encodes CASSLFRGAPETQYF. Complete variable domain (other parts from reference TRBV11-2 and TRBJ2-5): EAGVAQSPRYKIIEKRQSVAFWCNPISGHATLYWYQQILGQGPKLLIQFQNNGVVDDSQLPKDRFSAERLKGVDSTLKIQPAKLEDSAVYLCASSLFRGAPETQYFGPGTRLLVL.

This chain connects TRBV30 to TRBJ1-1; D is unresolved. The germline CDR1 and CDR2 sequences are GTSNPN and SVGIG (reference sequence). Trimming left V 1 base short and J 3 bases short, with 9 bases between. CDR3 length: 13 residues. CDR3 nucleotide sequence: TGTGCCTGGAGTGGTGCGGGGTACACTGAAGCTTTCTTT. The encoded protein is CAWSGAGYTEAFF.

About this clone itself: Different DNA sequences within this sample yield the same CDR3. The chain employs TRBV11-3 and TRBJ2-2; a weak D match, TRBD2 (6 bases). Trimming took off 0 bases at V and 5 bases at J, with 7 bases between the two ends. Germline assignment: CDR1 SGHNT and CDR2 YENEEA. This CDR3 has 14 residues. The CDR3 region has the DNA TGTGCCAGCAGCTTAGATCGGGGGACCGGGGAGCTGTTTTTT. This gives the protein CASSLDRGTGELFF.

This chain connects TRBV19 to TRBJ2-7; perhaps TRBD1 as D (5 bases). Trimming removed 5 bases from V and 7 bases from J, with 15 bases in between. In germline, CDR1 is LNHDA, CDR2 SQIVND (reference sequence). The CDR3 is made up of 13 amino acids. CDR3 loop: CASSWGRGSEQYF. The CDR3 DNA reads TGTGCCAGTAGTTGGGGTAGGGGATCGGAGCAGTACTTC. The variable domain in full, with the rest retrieved from reference TRBV19 and TRBJ2-7, is DGGITQSPKYLFRKEGQNVTLSCEQNLNHDAMYWYRQDPGQGLRLIYYSQIVNDFQKGDIAEGYSVSREKKESFPLTVTSAQKNPTAFYLCASSWGRGSEQYFGPGTRLTVT.

This chain joins TRBV5-4 and TRBJ2-5; D not certain. CDR1 is SGHNT and CDR2 is YYREEE in the germline V gene (reference sequence). The CDR3 runs to 14 residues. With 5 bases removed from V and 2 bases from J, the gap between germline ends came to 13 bases. The CDR3 bases are TGTGCCAGCAGTTACTTACAGATTCAAGAGACCCAGTACTTC. The encoded protein is CASSYLQIQETQYF.

The CDR3 coding sequence is TGTGCCAGCAGACCGTCGGGGTCCTACAATGAGCAGTTCTTC. Amino acids: CASRPSGSYNEQFF. The J gene is TRBJ2-1, the V gene TRBV28; TRBD2 is a possible D gene (5 bases). The CDR3 has 14 residues. Per germline, CDR1 MDHEN and CDR2 SYDVKM. The ends were cut back, 6 bases at V and 1 base at J, with 10 bases in the middle. The entire variable domain, with the rest obtained from reference TRBV28 and TRBJ2-1, is as follows: DVKVTQSSRYLVKRTGEKVFLECVQDMDHENMFWYRQDPGLGLRLIYFSYDVKMKEKGDIPEGYSVSREKKERFSLILESASTNQTSMYLCASRPSGSYNEQFFGPGTRLTVL.

The chain couples TRBV19 to TRBJ2-7; TRBD1 agrees at 9 bases. CDR3 size: 15 residues. CDR1 and CDR2 (germline): LNHDA, SQIVND (reference sequence). The V and J ends lost 5 bases and 1 base, in that order; junction bases with no gene match: 6. The DNA for the CDR3 is TGTGCCAGTAGTCCCCGGGACAGGGTTTCCTACGAGCAGTACTTC. It is translated as CASSPRDRVSYEQYF.

The chain joins TRBV7-3 to TRBJ2-2; the D call may be TRBD1 or TRBD2 (5 bases each). This CDR3 has 16 residues. Trimming left V 4 bases short and J 2 bases short, with 14 bases between. Germline V CDR1 and CDR2: SGHTA, FQGTGA. The CDR3 sequence is CASSSRGGQNTGELFF. The DNA for the CDR3 is TGTGCCAGCAGCTCCCGGGGCGGACAAAACACCGGGGAGCTGTTTTTT.

CDR3 nucleotides: TGTGCCAGCAGTCGAAGCGGGAGGGATCCCACCGGGGAGCTGTTTTTT. It codes for CASSRSGRDPTGELFF. The genes are TRBV7-3 and TRBJ2-2; 10 positions match TRBD2. V was pared by 6 bases and J by 4 bases, with 8 bases of the junction left unmatched. Germline V CDR1 and CDR2: SGHTA, FQGTGA. This CDR3 has 16 residues.

The chain joins TRBV30 to TRBJ2-7, with D unclear. The J call is doubtful: the DNA matches TRBJ2-5 better. Per the germline V gene, CDR1 is GTSNPN and CDR2 is SVGIG (reference sequence). There are 11 residues in the CDR3. The CDR3 DNA reads TGTGCCTGGAGTTCCACCGGGACCCAGTACTTC. It is translated as CAWSSTGTQYF.

The chain carries TRBV6-6 and TRBJ1-5, with D perhaps TRBD1 (5 bases). Germline-derived CDR1 and CDR2 are MNHNY and SVGAGI (reference sequence). The ends were cut back, 6 bases at V and 1 base at J, with 13 bases in the middle. CDR3 length equals 15 residues. DNA for the CDR3: TGTGCCAGCAGGCAGCGGGGCGCAAGCAATCAGCCCCAGCATTTT. It encodes CASRQRGASNQPQHF.

The chain has TRBV28 and TRBJ1-2, with a possible D match to TRBD1 (5 bases). The germline gives CDR1 MDHEN, CDR2 SYDVKM. The CDR3 contains 14 residues. V lost 5 bases, J lost 3 bases, and 13 bases lay in between. The CDR3: CASSPPRGDYGYTF. In DNA, the CDR3 is TGTGCCAGCAGTCCCCCCCGGGGGGACTATGGCTACACCTTC.

This chain links TRBV6-5 with TRBJ1-2; TRBD1 aligns across 9 bases. This CDR3 region has 14 residues. V was clipped by 8 bases and J by 7 bases; unmatched bases: 11. Germline CDR1 and CDR2: MNHEY and SVGAGI. The CDR3 nucleotides are TGTGCCAGCGGCCCGGGACAGGGTGGCAGTGGCTACACCTTC. Its protein is CASGPGQGGSGYTF.

The chain carries TRBV11-3 and TRBJ2-5; D is undetermined. Germline CDR1 reads SGHNT; CDR2 reads YENEEA. V was cut by 4 bases and J by 4 bases, with 7 bases left in between. CDR3 size: 12 residues. The CDR3 nucleotides are TGTGCCAGCAGCTCCCCCCCAGAGACCCAGTACTTC. As protein: CASSSPPETQYF.

The V call is TRBV11-3, the J call TRBJ2-1; 8 bases agree with TRBD2. From germline, CDR1 is SGHNT and CDR2 YENEEA. The CDR3 has 12 residues. J gave up 10 bases and V 5 bases, and 4 bases lay outside the gene matches. The CDR3 loop reads CASSQLADEQFF. As DNA, the CDR3 is TGTGCCAGCAGCCAACTAGCGGACGAGCAGTTCTTC.

The V and J genes are TRBV11-3 and TRBJ2-7, with D perhaps TRBD1 (5 bases). V lost 5 bases, J lost 5 bases, and 16 bases lay in between. This CDR3 is 14 amino acids long. Germline CDR1 and CDR2: SGHNT and YENEEA. The CDR3 DNA sequence: TGTGCCAGCAGCCCTACTGGGGCCCTAGACGAGCAGTACTTC. This translates into CASSPTGALDEQYF.

This clone was counted between two and nine times. The rearrangement joins TRBV7-9 to TRBJ1-1; D is uncertain. The length of the CDR3 is 12 residues. Germline V gene sequence: CDR1 SEHNR, CDR2 FQNEAQ (reference sequence). The ends were cut back, 2 bases at V and 7 bases at J, with 8 bases in the middle. The CDR3 DNA reads as TGTGCCAGCAGCTTAAGGGAGGATGAAGCTTTCTTT. Its protein product is CASSLREDEAFF.

V usage is TRBV21-1 and J usage is TRBJ2-7; whether TRBD2, the table's D call, matches the DNA was not checked. TRBV21-1 is a recognized pseudogene. This CDR3 contains 15 residues. CDR3 in amino acids: CASSKVAGAFYEQYF. Here the CDR3 DNA reads TGTGCCAGCAGCAAAGTGGCGGGAGCGTTCTACGAGCAGTACTTC.

The V call is TRBV4-3, the J call TRBJ1-3; 8 bases align to TRBD1. CDR3 length: 16 residues. Germline V gives CDR1 LGHNA, CDR2 YSLEER. The ends lost 0 bases at V and 5 bases at J; junction bases unmatched: 6. CDR3 protein: CASSQDWAGGRNTIYF. CDR3 DNA: TGCGCCAGCAGCCAAGATTGGGCAGGGGGCAGAAACACCATATATTTT.

This chain joins TRBV15 and TRBJ2-7; TRBD1 aligns across 7 bases. J was trimmed by 1 base and V by 0 bases; bases with no gene match: 6. The CDR3 extends over 16 amino acids. Germline loops: CDR1 LNHNV, CDR2 YYDKDF (reference sequence). CDR3 loop: CATSRDPGTASYEQYF. The DNA for the CDR3 is TGTGCCACCAGCAGAGATCCTGGGACAGCATCCTACGAGCAGTACTTC.

This clone has only a few counts. This sequence joins TRBV7-2 and TRBJ1-5, with D possibly being TRBD1 (5 bases). The CDR3 is made up of 14 amino acids. CDR1 and CDR2 from the germline V gene are SGHTA and FQGNSA. The ends were cut back, 4 bases at V and 6 bases at J, with 13 bases in the middle. CDR3 nucleotides: TGTGCCAGCAGCTCGGCTAGGGGACCTCAGCCCCAGCATTTT. Translating it yields CASSSARGPQPQHF.